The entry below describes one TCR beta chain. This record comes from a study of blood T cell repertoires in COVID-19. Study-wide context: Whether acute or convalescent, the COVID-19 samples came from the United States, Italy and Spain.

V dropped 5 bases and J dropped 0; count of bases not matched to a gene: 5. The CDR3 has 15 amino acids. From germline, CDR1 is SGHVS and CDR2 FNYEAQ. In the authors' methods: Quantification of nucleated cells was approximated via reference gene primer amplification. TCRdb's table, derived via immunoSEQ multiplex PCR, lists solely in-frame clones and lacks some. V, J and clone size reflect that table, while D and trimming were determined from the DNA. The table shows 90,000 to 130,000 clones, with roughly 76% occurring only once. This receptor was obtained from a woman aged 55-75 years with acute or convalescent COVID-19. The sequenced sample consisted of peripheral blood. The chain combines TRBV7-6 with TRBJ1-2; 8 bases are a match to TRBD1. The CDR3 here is CASSKGTGANYGYTF. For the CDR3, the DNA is TGTGCCAGCAGCAAGGGGACAGGAGCTAACTATGGCTACACCTTC.